The 8 T cell receptor beta chains below come from one sample, sequenced in a study of blood T cells in healthy people across ages (dated by TCRdb to about 2015). Library generation was performed with 5' RACE. Sequenced using an Illumina HiSeq 2500. The second PCR ran for about 6 to 12 cycles and used a J-beta primer mix along with a sample-barcoded 5' primer. The public reads were reanalyzed by TCRdb: fastp trimming at Q25, MiXCR alignment, in-frame beta chains only. Rows are combined by CDR3 protein, so each entry shows the most common genes and DNA. In this sample the table shows 1.5 million to 2 million distinct CDR3 sequences, around 48% of which occur a single time. The ten largest clones capture approximately 2.1% of the sample. The sample consisted of blood. The source of these receptors is a woman aged 35 to 49 in good health.

The chain recombines TRBV18 with TRBJ1-5, with 7 bases matching TRBD1. Trimming cost V 3 bases and J 4 bases; bases outside gene matches: 3. CDR1 and CDR2 (germline): KGHSH, LQKENI. CDR3 size: 14 residues. CDR3: CASSPQTGNQPQHF. CDR3 DNA sequence: TGTGCCAGCTCACCCCAGACAGGGAATCAGCCCCAGCATTTT.

This chain connects TRBV20-1 to TRBJ2-7; 7 bases are a match to TRBD2. V lost 2 bases and J lost 0; bases outside the gene matches: 4. This CDR3 is built from 14 residues. Germline loops: CDR1 DFQATT, CDR2 SNEGSKA (reference sequence). The CDR3 protein is CSARRAGNSYEQYF. CDR3 nucleotides: TGCAGTGCTAGACGAGCGGGGAACTCCTACGAGCAGTACTTC.

The chain is built from TRBV29-1 and TRBJ2-5, with a tentative D call TRBD1 (5 bases). Germline V gene lookup returns CDR1 SQVTM and CDR2 ANQGSEA. V was trimmed by 7 bases and J by 0 bases, leaving 9 bases between them. The CDR3 totals 12 residues. CDR3 sequence: CSEKGYQETQYF. The CDR3 bases are TGCAGCGAAAAGGGGTACCAAGAGACCCAGTACTTC. Looking up the rest from reference TRBV29-1 and TRBJ2-5 gives the full variable domain: SAVISQKPSRDICQRGTSLTIQCQVDSQVTMMFWYRQQPGQSLTLIATANQGSEATYESGFVIDKFPISRPNLTFSTLTVSNMSPEDSSIYLCSEKGYQETQYFGPGTRLLVL.

This clonotype has only a few counts. The gene calls are TRBV20-1 and TRBJ1-4; TRBD1 aligns across 7 bases. V gave up 6 bases and J gave up 7 bases; unmatched junction bases: 8. The CDR3 covers 13 residues. Germline V gives CDR1 DFQATT, CDR2 SNEGSKA (reference sequence). In DNA form, the CDR3 reads TGCAGTGCAGCCGGGACAGTAAGTGAAAAACTGTTTTTT. This translates into CSAAGTVSEKLFF.

This clonotype was seen a handful of times. V and J are TRBV4-3 and TRBJ2-1, with a weak D call TRBD1 (5 bases). This CDR3 has 16 amino acids. Looked up from germline, CDR1 is LGHNA and CDR2 is YSLEER. V shed 1 base and J shed 9 bases, with 19 bases lying between them. The CDR3 DNA reads as TGCGCCAGCAGCCAAGGGCAGGGTGCCCTCTCCGGTGAGCAGTTCTTC. This codes for CASSQGQGALSGEQFF.

This chain connects TRBV12-3 or TRBV12-4 to TRBJ2-1; D gene ambiguous. V shed 10 bases and J shed 4 bases, with 20 bases lying between them. CDR3 length: 15 residues. The CDR3 region is CATNSPLAVYNEQFF. The CDR3 bases are TGTGCCACAAACAGCCCTCTGGCGGTATACAATGAGCAGTTCTTC.

The chain combines TRBV15 with TRBJ1-4; D may be TRBD1 (6 bases). V was trimmed by 4 bases and J by 0 bases, leaving 9 bases between them. CDR1 and CDR2 from the germline V gene are LNHNV and YYDKDF (reference sequence). The CDR3 is made up of 15 amino acids. The DNA for the CDR3 is TGTGCCACCAGCAAGGGGGAGTCAACTAATGAAAAACTGTTTTTT. Translation: CATSKGESTNEKLFF.

In its sample, this clonotype was seen once. The CDR3 is CASSFFSANTGELFF. DNA for the CDR3: TGCGCCAGCAGCTTTTTTTCGGCGAACACCGGGGAGCTGTTTTTT. This chain uses TRBV5-1 with TRBJ2-2; D remains ambiguous. The CDR3 is 15 residues long. Per germline, CDR1 SGHRS and CDR2 YFSETQ. V dropped 2 bases and J dropped 0 bases, with 8 bases sitting between them.